This T cell receptor (beta chain) derives from a study of Ad26.COV2.S vaccination and SARS-CoV-2 variants. This CDR3 has 14 residues. Germline V gene data show CDR1 as MNHEY and CDR2 as SVGAGI. V lost 6 bases and J 3 bases, leaving 12 bases between the germline ends. Sequencing was performed with immunoSEQ multiplex PCR; in TCRdb, only in-frame clones are kept and a portion is missing. Of 350,000 to 500,000 clones listed, 89% are singletons. As to this clone: What it binds is not known.

General study points: Breadth of non-spike TCRs did not differ between vaccinees and placebo recipients.

As to treatment: 19 received Ad26.COV2.S at low or high dose, single or two shots; five or six received placebo; per-sample allocation not given. Each sample was drawn 63 days after the first injection (of vaccine or placebo). The sequences come from peripheral blood, collected in a trial of Ad26.COV2.S vaccine versus placebo. The rearrangement joins TRBV6-5 to TRBJ2-1; D is undetermined. This clonotype originated in a person aged 18-65 years who received the Ad26.COV2.S COVID-19 vaccine or a placebo. The CDR3: CASSVARNYNEQFF. CDR3 sequence (DNA): TGTGCCAGCAGCGTAGCCAGGAACTACAATGAGCAGTTCTTC.